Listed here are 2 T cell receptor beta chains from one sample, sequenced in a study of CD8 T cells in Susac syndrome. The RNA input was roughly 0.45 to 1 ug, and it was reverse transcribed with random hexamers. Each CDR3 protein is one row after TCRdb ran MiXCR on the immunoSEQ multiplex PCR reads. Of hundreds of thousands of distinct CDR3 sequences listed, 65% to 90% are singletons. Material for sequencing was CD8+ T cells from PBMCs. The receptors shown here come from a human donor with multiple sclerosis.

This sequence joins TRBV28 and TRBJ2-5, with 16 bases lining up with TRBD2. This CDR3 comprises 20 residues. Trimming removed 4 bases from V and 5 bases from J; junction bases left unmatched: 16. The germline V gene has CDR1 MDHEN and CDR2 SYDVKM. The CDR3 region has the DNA TGTGCCAGCAGTTACCTAACCGGGACTAGCGGGAGGGTAGGGACGGAGACCCAGTACTTC. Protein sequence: CASSYLTGTSGRVGTETQYF.

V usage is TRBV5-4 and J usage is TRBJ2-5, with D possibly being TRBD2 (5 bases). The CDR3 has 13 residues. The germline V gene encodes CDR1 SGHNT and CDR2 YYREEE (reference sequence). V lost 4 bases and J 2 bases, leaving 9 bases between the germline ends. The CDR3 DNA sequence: TGTGCCAGCAGCGTTCCGGGACAAGAGACCCAGTACTTC. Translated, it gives CASSVPGQETQYF.